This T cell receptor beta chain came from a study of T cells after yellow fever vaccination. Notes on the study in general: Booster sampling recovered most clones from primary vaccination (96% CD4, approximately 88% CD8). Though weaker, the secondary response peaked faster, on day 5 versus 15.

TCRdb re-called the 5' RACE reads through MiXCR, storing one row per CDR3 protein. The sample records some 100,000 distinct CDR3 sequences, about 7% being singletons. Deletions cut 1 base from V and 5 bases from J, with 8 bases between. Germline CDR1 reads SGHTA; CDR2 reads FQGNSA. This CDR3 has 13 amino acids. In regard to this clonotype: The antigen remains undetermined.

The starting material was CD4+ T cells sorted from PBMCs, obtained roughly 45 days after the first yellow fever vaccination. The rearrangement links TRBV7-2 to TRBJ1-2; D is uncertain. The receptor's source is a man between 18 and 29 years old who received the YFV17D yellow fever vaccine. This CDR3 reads CASSLGSEYGYTF. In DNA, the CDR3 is TGTGCCAGCAGCTTAGGGTCTGAGTATGGCTACACCTTC.